The T cell receptor beta chain under discussion was sequenced for a study of read filtering for tumor transcriptome and immune sequencing (dated by TCRdb to 2018 to 2020). For the study in its entirety: The cohort consisted of about 18 male and 14 female patients, with a mean age of about 64 years and an age range of roughly 47 to 90. By revised international staging, roughly 8 patients were R-ISS I, about 16 were R-ISS II and roughly 7 were R-ISS III. After DNase treatment, whole-transcriptome libraries were prepared using the TruSeq RNA Access Library Prep Kit. TCR-region mapped reads per sample ranged from about 4.05 to 11 million with IR-seq versus only about 75 to 1,400 with RNA-seq. The study compared TCR repertoires from targeted immune repertoire sequencing and bulk whole-transcriptome sequencing run on the same bone marrow samples. One main goal was a read-filtering strategy for immune repertoire data, in particular deciding whether clonotypes backed by only one read should be removed. Results the study describes overall, beyond this receptor: The sorted CD138-negative fraction was composed of a mixed bone marrow immune population rather than of purified T cells. The correlation between IR-seq and RNA-seq shared clonotype proportions rose when single-read clonotypes were removed. Single-read clonotypes made up roughly 85% of clonotypes but only around 4% of total reads in IR-seq, compared with approximately 70% of clonotypes and 35% to 55% of reads in RNA-seq. Compared with RNA-seq, IR-seq captured clonotypes at much greater depth and more reliably, and a smaller IR-seq throughput was enough to identify most of the shared clonotypes.

Inclusive of the bounding cysteine and phenylalanine, the CDR3 is 13 residues long. Only the CDR3 region is kept as DNA, spanning 39 bases read in frame from base 1. Sequences DFQATT (CDR1) and SNEGSKA (CDR2) are obtained from the germline V gene (reference sequence). V is shortened by 3 bases, J by 2 bases, and the region joining them spans 11 bases. Each patient had bone marrow sampled at the time of active disease. Isolation of bone marrow mononuclear cells was performed by Ficoll-Hypaque density gradient centrifugation. Myeloma plasma cells were removed and CD138-negative cells were collected by negative selection after labeling with CD138 magnetic microbeads on a MACS separator. The purity of the isolated cells was checked by flow cytometry with CD138 antibodies on an Attune NxT. TRIzol reagent was used to extract total RNA, and a NanoDrop spectrophotometer was used to quantify the extracted RNA. Paired RNA-seq and IR-seq were performed on the CD138-negative bone marrow sample of each patient.

In this sample, this clonotype turned up many times. The antigen it recognizes is unknown. Base qualities are not provided; no much larger clone lies one nucleotide away. Starting from 350 to 450 ng RNA, TCR libraries were constructed with the Immunoverse kit using molecular barcoded adaptors that cover the alpha/delta and beta/gamma chains. TCR library preparation used the same RNA that went into transcriptome sequencing. Sequencing of the TCR libraries was done on an Illumina HiSeq 4000 with 2 x 150 cycles. Concerning the study's data processing: MiXCR aligned TCR reads to human V, D, J and C references and assembled the aligned reads into CDR3 clonotypes, with quality filtering and error correction included. The tcR package in R was used for analysis of clonotype counts and gene usage diversity. Raw mapping reads were checked after the RNA-seq reads had been mapped by STAR aligner version 2.5.3a onto the human GRCh37 genome. IR-seq fastq files were randomly downsampled with Seqtk 1.3 to test the effect of sequencing depth on detected clonotypes. TCRdb cleaned the public reads at Q25 with fastp, built clones with MiXCR and kept in-frame beta chains. Each record represents a unique CDR3 protein, reported with the most common genes and DNA among its rows. TCRdb, not the original authors, processed these V and J calls. Across this sample there are roughly 130,000 distinct CDR3 sequences, with 13% seen only once. Roughly 11% of the sample goes to the ten largest clones.

The TCR sequence derives from a donor aged 40 or over with multiple myeloma. Input material: a population of CD138-negative cells sorted from bone marrow. Sample cell subset or site, as interpreted from the label and publication: bone marrow mononuclear cells depleted of CD138+ plasma/myeloma cells by negative magnetic selection. The sequence links TRBV20-1 to TRBJ2-7; perhaps TRBD2 is the D gene, with 5 bases matching. CDR3 region: CSARALEAYEQYF. The base sequence is TGCAGTGCTAGGGCACTAGAAGCCTACGAGCAGTACTTC.